This note documents a single T cell receptor beta chain sequence. The clone's antigen remains unknown. Per-base qualities were not stored, and no clone one base away is much larger. The data were taken from a study of T-cell reconstitution after alpha-beta-depleted transplantation in children (dated by TCRdb to between 2015 and 2016). In the study overall: Using TCR repertoire profiling, the study quantitatively followed how T-cell immune reconstitution unfolded in children after TCRalphabeta/CD19-depleted allogeneic hematopoietic cell transplantation.

The receptor library was made with PCR. Sequencing used an Illumina HiSeq 2500. Molecular barcoding was employed in the preparation of TCR libraries, with unique molecular identifiers being used to normalize TCRbeta repertoire quantification. TCRdb handled the public reads itself, with Q25 trimming in fastp and clone calling in MiXCR, and kept productive beta chains. Each CDR3 protein gets just one entry, which takes the most common genes and DNA from the rows behind it. The sample table holds about 610,000 distinct CDR3 sequences, of which about 10% were seen once. About 4.3% of the sample lies in the top ten. V lost 7 bases and J lost 4 bases, and the count of bases not matched to a germline gene is 7. CDR1 and CDR2 (SQVTM, ANQGSEA) derive from the germline V gene. The CDR3 contains 13 residues, cysteine and phenylalanine counted. Solely the CDR3 DNA is kept, with 39 bases framed from the first base.

This TCR was recovered from a human donor who donated a stem cell graft to a child with acute myeloid leukemia. This chain is built from TRBV29-1 and TRBJ2-5, and TRBD1 aligns with 9 junction nucleotides. The sample in question was PBMCs from the stem cell graft donor, obtained from the stem cell graft. The bases read TGCAGCGCCGGACAGGGGATGGGAGAGACCCAGTACTTC. It codes for CSAGQGMGETQYF.